Below, one T cell receptor (beta chain) is given with its context. What it binds is not known. The data are from a study of cytomegalovirus exposure and HLA in healthy donors. General study findings and limits: The authors considered a cluster of highly shared sequence variants likely to be a sequencing artifact. Most CMV-associated TCR beta chains were later found to appear HLA-restricted. At a 0.05 false discovery rate, a later analysis found some 17,000 TCR beta sequences to be associated with HLA alleles.

The primer mix had 60 Vbeta and 13 Jbeta primers. The protocol was immunoSEQ multiplex PCR, while the TCRdb copy is restricted to in-frame clones and leaves out a portion. The table has around 160,000 clones, approximately 70% seen once. Those who donated were healthy bone marrow donors. CDR1 and CDR2 (germline): SGDLS, YYNGEE. This CDR3 region has 17 residues. The source is a woman aged 18-29 years in good health and CMV-seronegative. The sequenced sample was PBMCs. V is TRBV9 and J is TRBJ2-5, with TRBD1 matching over 7 bases. The end of the DNA is better explained by TRBJ2-7, so the J call may be wrong. The CDR3 protein is CASSRTGPGQLPYEQYF. For the CDR3, the DNA is TGTGCCAGCAGCCGTACTGGACCGGGACAGCTCCCCTACGAGCAGTACTTC.